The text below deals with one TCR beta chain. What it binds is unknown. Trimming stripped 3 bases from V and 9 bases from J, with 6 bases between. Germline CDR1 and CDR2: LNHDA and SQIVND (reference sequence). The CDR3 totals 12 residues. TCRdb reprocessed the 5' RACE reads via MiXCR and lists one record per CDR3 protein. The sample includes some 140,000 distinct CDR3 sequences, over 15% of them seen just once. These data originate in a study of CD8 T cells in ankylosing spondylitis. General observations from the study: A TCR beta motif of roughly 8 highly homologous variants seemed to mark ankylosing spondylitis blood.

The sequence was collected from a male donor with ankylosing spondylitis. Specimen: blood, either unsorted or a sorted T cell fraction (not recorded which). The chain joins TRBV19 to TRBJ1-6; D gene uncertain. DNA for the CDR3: TGTGCCAGTAGTATGTGGGGTTCACCCCTCCACTTT. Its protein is CASSMWGSPLHF.